The 20 T cell receptor beta chains below come from one sample, sequenced in a study of human T cells and chemical hapten exposure (dated by TCRdb to the early 2020s). The library was prepared using RACE. The reads were generated on a NextSeq 500. TCRdb took the public reads, trimmed them with fastp at Q25, ran MiXCR for clone calling and kept in-frame beta chains. Each CDR3 protein appears once, grouped with its most common genes and DNA. The sample table lists roughly 260,000 distinct CDR3 sequences, about 9.4% of them with a count of one. Clones ranked in the top ten supply approximately 2.3% of the sample. Per the publication, the time point label means: pre-sensitization, week 0. In the paper's terms, the treatment or condition label means: therapeutic diphenylcyclopropenone sensitization with weekly scalp DPC. This specimen consisted of whole blood, obtained in connection with sensitization to the hapten diphenylcyclopropenone (DPC). The source is a woman aged 40 to 49 with alopecia areata. Some clones in this sample may be carry-over from other donors' samples.

The table lists this clonotype with a few counts. The chain joins TRBV5-1 to TRBJ2-3, with D unclear. Germline values: CDR1 SGHRS, CDR2 YFSETQ. This CDR3 has 14 amino acids. With 4 bases removed from V and 5 bases from J, the gap between germline ends came to 14 bases. The CDR3 region is CASSVGQQQDTQYF. The DNA of the CDR3 is TGCGCCAGCAGCGTCGGCCAACAGCAAGATACGCAGTATTTT.

This clonotype was observed a few times. This sequence joins TRBV6-2 or TRBV6-3 and TRBJ2-7, with TRBD2 as a possible D gene (5 bases). The germline CDR1 and CDR2 sequences are MNHEY and SVGEGT. The CDR3 is made up of 16 amino acids. Trimming stripped 0 bases from V and 2 bases from J, with 14 bases between. CDR3 DNA: TGTGCCAGCAGTTACTCGAAGGACTCTACTCCCTACGAGCAGTACTTC. Translated: CASSYSKDSTPYEQYF.

This clonotype is a singleton in its sample. It is likely a read error, because the conserved phenylalanine at the end of the CDR3 is missing. The chain links TRBV20-1 to TRBJ2-3; D unclear. From germline, CDR1 is DFQATT and CDR2 SNEGSKA (reference sequence). CDR3 length: 13 amino acids. V shed 3 bases and J shed 3 bases, with 10 bases lying between them. CDR3 sequence reads: CSARSPFTDTQYS. The CDR3 DNA follows: TGCAGTGCTAGGTCCCCTTTTACAGATACGCAGTATTCT.

This clonotype was seen many times. The chain combines TRBV20-1 with TRBJ2-4; a weak D match, TRBD1 (5 bases). Germline loops: CDR1 DFQATT, CDR2 SNEGSKA (reference sequence). Trimming left V 0 bases short and J 1 base short, with 13 bases between. This CDR3 region has 16 residues. As DNA, the CDR3 is TGCAGTGCTAGAGATCCGAAGCCAGGGGCCAAAAACATTCAGTACTTC. It codes for CSARDPKPGAKNIQYF.

There are a few counts of this clonotype. This chain links TRBV7-2 with TRBJ1-5; D is unresolved. Per the germline V gene, CDR1 is SGHTA and CDR2 is FQGNSA. This CDR3 has 14 residues. Trimming stripped 4 bases from V and 6 bases from J, with 13 bases between. CDR3: CASSSSPHGQPQHF. The CDR3 coding sequence is TGTGCCAGCAGCTCATCCCCGCATGGTCAGCCCCAGCATTTT.

V usage is TRBV7-8 and J usage is TRBJ2-5, with a tentative D call TRBD2 (5 bases). CDR1 and CDR2 (germline): SGHVS, FQNEAQ. With 5 bases removed from V and 2 bases from J, the gap between germline ends came to 12 bases. CDR3 length: 14 residues. The CDR3 nucleotides read TGTGCCAGCAGCCGCCCCACTAGTCAAGAGACCCAGTACTTC. Translating it yields CASSRPTSQETQYF.

The V and J genes are TRBV6-6 and TRBJ1-4; no clear D. Per the germline V gene, CDR1 is MNHNY and CDR2 is SVGAGI (reference sequence). This CDR3 is built from 14 residues. V gave up 0 bases and J gave up 5 bases, with 7 bases separating them. This CDR3 is CASSYSGDNEKLFF. The CDR3 DNA is TGTGCCAGCAGTTACTCGGGAGACAATGAAAAACTGTTTTTT.

This clonotype was counted a few times. V is TRBV18 and J is TRBJ1-5; D is ambiguous. Germline CDR1 reads KGHSH; CDR2 reads LQKENI. This CDR3 is 13 amino acids long. Trimming shortened V by 3 bases and J by 3 bases, and 6 bases separated the two germline ends. The CDR3 is CASSPQVNQPQHF. The CDR3 nucleotides read TGTGCCAGCTCACCTCAGGTCAATCAGCCCCAGCATTTT. Looking up the rest from reference TRBV18 and TRBJ1-5 gives the full variable domain: NAGVMQNPRHLVRRRGQEARLRCSPMKGHSHVYWYRQLPEEGLKFMVYLQKENIIDESGMPKERFSAEFPKEGPSILRIQQVVRGDSAAYFCASSPQVNQPQHFGDGTRLSIL.

The CDR3 spells CASRRQGTEAFF. CDR3 DNA sequence: TGTGCCAGCAGAAGACAGGGAACTGAAGCTTTCTTT. V and J are TRBV2 and TRBJ1-1, with TRBD1 matching 7 bases. V trimming: 6 bases; J trimming: 5 bases; junction bases outside the gene matches: 3. CDR1 is SNHLY, CDR2 FYNNEI, per germline. This CDR3 region has 12 residues.

There are many counts of this clonotype. This sequence joins TRBV28 and TRBJ1-5, with unresolved D. With 5 bases removed from V and 11 bases from J, the gap between germline ends came to 19 bases. Germline-derived CDR1 and CDR2 are MDHEN and SYDVKM. This CDR3 has 14 residues. CDR3 coding DNA: TGTGCCAGCAGTCCGGCCGGGCCCCCGACGGCCCAGCATTTT. It specifies CASSPAGPPTAQHF.

V usage is TRBV27 and J usage is TRBJ1-6; D gene ambiguous. The V gene lost 5 bases and the J gene lost 9 bases, with 14 bases spanning the gap. There are 14 residues in the CDR3. The V gene's germline CDR1 is MNHEY and CDR2 SMNVEV (reference sequence). In DNA, the CDR3 is TGTGCCAGCAGTCGGACCCCATACCTTTCACCCCTCCACTTT. It yields the protein CASSRTPYLSPLHF.

The rearrangement uses TRBV11-2 and TRBJ2-1; D remains ambiguous. The length of the CDR3 is 11 residues. Germline values: CDR1 SGHAT, CDR2 FQNNGV. Trimming stripped 5 bases from V and 9 bases from J, with 8 bases between. CDR3 protein: CASSTIFEQFF. CDR3 DNA sequence: TGTGCCAGCAGCACCATTTTTGAGCAGTTCTTC.

This chain links TRBV20-1 with TRBJ2-7, with D possibly being TRBD2 (6 bases). From germline, CDR1 is DFQATT and CDR2 SNEGSKA (reference sequence). CDR3 length equals 13 residues. Deletions cut 4 bases from V and 5 bases from J, with 15 bases between. The CDR3 coding sequence is TGCAGTGCTACAGACGGGGGAAAGAACGAGCAGTACTTC. Translation gives CSATDGGKNEQYF.

This rearrangement joins TRBV7-2 to TRBJ1-4; 9 bases fit TRBD1. The CDR3 runs 16 residues. Trimming cost V 0 bases and J 8 bases; bases outside gene matches: 7. CDR1 SGHTA and CDR2 FQGNSA come from the germline V gene. CDR3 in amino acids: CASSLAPGQGQEKLFF. In DNA form, the CDR3 reads TGTGCCAGCAGCTTAGCGCCAGGACAGGGGCAGGAAAAACTGTTTTTT. Looking up the rest from reference TRBV7-2 and TRBJ1-4 gives the full variable domain: GAGVSQSPSNKVTEKGKDVELRCDPISGHTALYWYRQSLGQGLEFLIYFQGNSAPDKSGLPSDRFSAERTGGSVSTLTIQRTQQEDSAVYLCASSLAPGQGQEKLFFGSGTQLSVL.

The table lists this clonotype with a few counts. V and J are TRBV12-3 or TRBV12-4 and TRBJ2-7; 7 bases align to TRBD1. V shed 6 bases and J 4 bases; nucleotides not matched to a gene: 6. The CDR3 consists of 13 residues. In DNA form, the CDR3 reads TGTGCCAGCAGCAAACCGGACAGGTACGAGCAGTACTTC. Amino acids: CASSKPDRYEQYF.

This clonotype has just a few counts. The chain carries TRBV28 and TRBJ1-4; 7 nucleotides line up with TRBD1. The CDR3 loop spans 16 amino acids. From germline, CDR1 is MDHEN and CDR2 SYDVKM. Trimming cost V 2 bases and J 2 bases; bases outside gene matches: 5. The CDR3 spells CASSLGTGQTNEKLFF. For the CDR3, the DNA is TGTGCCAGCAGTTTAGGTACGGGACAGACTAATGAAAAACTGTTTTTT.

Concerning this clonotype itself: A much more abundant neighbour one base away suggests this may be a read error. This rearrangement joins TRBV12-3 or TRBV12-4 to TRBJ2-4; no clear D. There are 12 residues in the CDR3. Between the trimmed V and J ends, which lost 11 bases and 1 base, there was a span of 9 bases. This CDR3 reads CAGGLAKNIQYF. The CDR3 DNA reads as TGTGCCGGTGGGTTGGCCAAAAACATTCAGTACTTC.

This clonotype was seen at least ten times. V usage is TRBV28 and J usage is TRBJ2-7, with 10 bases aligning to TRBD2. Germline V CDR1 and CDR2: MDHEN, SYDVKM. This CDR3 is 15 amino acids long. V was pared by 3 bases and J by 2 bases, with 4 bases of the junction left unmatched. The CDR3 nucleotides read TGTGCCAGCAGTTTGCAACTAGCGGGGCCCTACGAGCAGTACTTC. Encoded protein: CASSLQLAGPYEQYF.

The chain is built from TRBV6-2 or TRBV6-3 and TRBJ1-5; 7 nucleotides line up with TRBD1. The junction had 7 bases not matched to a gene; V was cut back by 6 bases and J by 2 bases. The CDR3 is 15 amino acids. Per germline, CDR1 MNHEY and CDR2 SVGEGT. The CDR3 loop reads CASRAKGAGNQPQHF. The DNA for the CDR3 is TGTGCCAGCAGGGCAAAGGGGGCGGGCAATCAGCCCCAGCATTTT.

In its sample, this clonotype was seen a few times. V and J are TRBV2 and TRBJ2-1; D perhaps matches TRBD1 (7 bases). CDR3 length: 17 residues. Trimming stripped 3 bases from V and 3 bases from J, with 18 bases between. The germline CDR1 and CDR2 sequences are SNHLY and FYNNEI. CDR3 residues: CASSDRAGGLLYNEQFF. As DNA, the CDR3 is TGTGCCAGCAGTGATCGGGCAGGGGGACTTCTCTACAATGAGCAGTTCTTC. Full variable domain (rest looked up from reference TRBV2 and TRBJ2-1): EPEVTQTPSHQVTQMGQEVILRCVPISNHLYFYWYRQILGQKVEFLVSFYNNEISEKSEIFDDQFSVERPDGSNFTLKIRSTKLEDSAMYFCASSDRAGGLLYNEQFFGPGTRLTVL.